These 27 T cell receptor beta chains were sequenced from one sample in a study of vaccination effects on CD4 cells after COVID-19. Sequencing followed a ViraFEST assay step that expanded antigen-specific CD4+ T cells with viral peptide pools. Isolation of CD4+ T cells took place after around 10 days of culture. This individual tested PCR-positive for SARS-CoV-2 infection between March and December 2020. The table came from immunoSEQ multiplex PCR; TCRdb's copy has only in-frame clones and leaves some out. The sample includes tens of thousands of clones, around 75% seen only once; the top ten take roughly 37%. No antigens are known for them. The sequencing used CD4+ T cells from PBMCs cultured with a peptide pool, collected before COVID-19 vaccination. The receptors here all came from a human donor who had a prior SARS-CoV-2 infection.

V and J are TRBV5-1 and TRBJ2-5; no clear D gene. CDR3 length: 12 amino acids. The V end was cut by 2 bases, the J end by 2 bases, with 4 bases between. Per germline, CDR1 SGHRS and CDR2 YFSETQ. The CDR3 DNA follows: TGCGCCAGCAGCTTTCCTCAAGAGACCCAGTACTTC. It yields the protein CASSFPQETQYF. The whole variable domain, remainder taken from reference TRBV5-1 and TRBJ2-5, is KAGVTQTPRYLIKTRGQQVTLSCSPISGHRSVSWYQQTPGQGLQFLFEYFSETQRNKGNFPGRFSGRQFSNSRSEMNVSTLELGDSALYLCASSFPQETQYFGPGTRLLVL.

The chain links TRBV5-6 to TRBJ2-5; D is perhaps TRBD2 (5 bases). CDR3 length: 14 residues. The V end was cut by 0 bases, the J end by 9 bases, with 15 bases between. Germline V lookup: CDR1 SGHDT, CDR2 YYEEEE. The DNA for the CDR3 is TGTGCCAGCAGCTTGGTTTGGGCTAGCAGGCCCCAGTACTTC. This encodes CASSLVWASRPQYF. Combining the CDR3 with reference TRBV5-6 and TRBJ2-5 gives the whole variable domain DAGVTQSPTHLIKTRGQQVTLRCSPKSGHDTVSWYQQALGQGPQFIFQYYEEEERQRGNFPDRFSGHQFPNYSSELNVNALLLGDSALYLCASSLVWASRPQYFGPGTRLLVL.

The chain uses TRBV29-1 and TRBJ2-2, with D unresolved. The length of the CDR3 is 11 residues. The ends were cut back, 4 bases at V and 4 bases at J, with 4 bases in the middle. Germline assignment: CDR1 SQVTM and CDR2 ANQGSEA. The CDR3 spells CSVGGTGELFF. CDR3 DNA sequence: TGCAGCGTTGGGGGCACCGGGGAGCTGTTTTTT.

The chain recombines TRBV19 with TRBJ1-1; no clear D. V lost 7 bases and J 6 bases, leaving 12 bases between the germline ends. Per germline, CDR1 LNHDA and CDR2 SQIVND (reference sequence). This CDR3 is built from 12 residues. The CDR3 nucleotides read TGTGCCAGTACCCGGGGTAGCGCTGAAGCTTTCTTT. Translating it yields CASTRGSAEAFF. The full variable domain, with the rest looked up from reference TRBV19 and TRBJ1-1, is DGGITQSPKYLFRKEGQNVTLSCEQNLNHDAMYWYRQDPGQGLRLIYYSQIVNDFQKGDIAEGYSVSREKKESFPLTVTSAQKNPTAFYLCASTRGSAEAFFGQGTRLTVV.

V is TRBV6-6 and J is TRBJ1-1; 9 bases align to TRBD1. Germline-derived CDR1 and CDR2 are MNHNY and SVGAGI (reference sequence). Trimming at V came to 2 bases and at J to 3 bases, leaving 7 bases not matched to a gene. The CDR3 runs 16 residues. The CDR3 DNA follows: TGTGCCAGCAGTTACGGGACAGGGATTTTGGACACTGAAGCTTTCTTT. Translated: CASSYGTGILDTEAFF.

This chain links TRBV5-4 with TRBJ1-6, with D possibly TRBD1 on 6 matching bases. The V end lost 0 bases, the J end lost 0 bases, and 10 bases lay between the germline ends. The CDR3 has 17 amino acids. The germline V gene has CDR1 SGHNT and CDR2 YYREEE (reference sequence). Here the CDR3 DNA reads TGTGCCAGCAGCTTGGCAGGGGCGAGCTCCTATAATTCACCCCTCCACTTT. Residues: CASSLAGASSYNSPLHF.

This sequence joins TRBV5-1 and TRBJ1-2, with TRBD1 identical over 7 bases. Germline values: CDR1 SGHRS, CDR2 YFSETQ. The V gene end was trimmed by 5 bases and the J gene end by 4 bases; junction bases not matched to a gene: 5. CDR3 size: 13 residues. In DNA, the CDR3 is TGCGCCAGCAGTCCCAGGGGGGTCTATGGCTACACCTTC. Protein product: CASSPRGVYGYTF.

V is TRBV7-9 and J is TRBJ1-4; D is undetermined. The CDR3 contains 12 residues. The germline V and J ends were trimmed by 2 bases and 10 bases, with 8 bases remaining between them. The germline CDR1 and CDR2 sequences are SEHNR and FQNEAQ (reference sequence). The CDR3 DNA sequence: TGTGCCAGCAGCTTAAACCCAGCAAAACTGTTTTTT. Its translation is CASSLNPAKLFF.

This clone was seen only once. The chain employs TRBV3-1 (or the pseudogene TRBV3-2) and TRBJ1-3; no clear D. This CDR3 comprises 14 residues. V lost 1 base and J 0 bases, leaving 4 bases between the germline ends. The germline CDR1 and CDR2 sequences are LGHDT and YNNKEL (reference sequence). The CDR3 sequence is CASSQGNSGNTIYF. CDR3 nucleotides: TGTGCCAGCAGCCAAGGTAACTCTGGAAACACCATATATTTT.

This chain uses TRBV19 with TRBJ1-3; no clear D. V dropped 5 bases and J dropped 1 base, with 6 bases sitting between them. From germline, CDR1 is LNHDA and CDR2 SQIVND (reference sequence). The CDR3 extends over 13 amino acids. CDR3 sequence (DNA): TGTGCCAGTAGTCTTATGTCTGGAAACACCATATATTTT. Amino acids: CASSLMSGNTIYF.

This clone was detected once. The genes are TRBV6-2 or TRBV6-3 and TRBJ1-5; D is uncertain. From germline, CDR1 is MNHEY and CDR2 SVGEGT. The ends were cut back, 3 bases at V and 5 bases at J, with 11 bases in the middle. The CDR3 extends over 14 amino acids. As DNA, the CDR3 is TGTGCCAGCAGTTATTCGTTGTACTATCAGCCCCAGCATTTT. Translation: CASSYSLYYQPQHF.

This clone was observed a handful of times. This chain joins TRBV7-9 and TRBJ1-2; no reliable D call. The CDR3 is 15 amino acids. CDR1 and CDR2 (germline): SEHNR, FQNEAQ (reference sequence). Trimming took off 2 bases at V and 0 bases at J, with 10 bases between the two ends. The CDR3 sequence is CASSLTSRSNYGYTF. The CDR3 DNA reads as TGTGCCAGCAGCTTAACTTCCAGGTCTAACTATGGCTACACCTTC.

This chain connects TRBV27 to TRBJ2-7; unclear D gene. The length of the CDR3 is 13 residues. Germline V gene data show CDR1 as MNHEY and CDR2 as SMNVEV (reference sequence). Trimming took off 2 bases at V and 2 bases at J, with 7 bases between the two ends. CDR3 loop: CASSLRFPYEQYF. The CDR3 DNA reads TGTGCCAGCAGTTTAAGATTTCCCTACGAGCAGTACTTC.

CDR3 residues: CASSREIRTEAFF. As DNA, the CDR3 is TGTGCCAGCTCAAGGGAGATTCGTACTGAAGCTTTCTTT. This chain joins TRBV6-6 and TRBJ1-1; D gene unclear. CDR1 MNHNY and CDR2 SVGAGI come from the germline V gene (reference sequence). Between the trimmed V and J ends, which lost 8 bases and 5 bases, there was a span of 15 bases. This CDR3 comprises 13 residues.

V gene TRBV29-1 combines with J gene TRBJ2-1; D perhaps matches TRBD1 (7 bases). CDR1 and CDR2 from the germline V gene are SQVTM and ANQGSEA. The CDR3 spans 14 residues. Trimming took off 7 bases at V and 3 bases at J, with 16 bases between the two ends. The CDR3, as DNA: TGCAGCGCCAAGACAGGGAGGTTCTACAATGAGCAGTTCTTC. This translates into CSAKTGRFYNEQFF.

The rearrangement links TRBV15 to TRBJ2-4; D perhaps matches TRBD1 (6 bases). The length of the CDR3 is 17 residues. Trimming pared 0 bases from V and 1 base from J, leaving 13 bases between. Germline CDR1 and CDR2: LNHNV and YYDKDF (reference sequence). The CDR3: CATSRDLAGVAKNIQYF. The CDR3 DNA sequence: TGTGCCACCAGCAGAGATTTGGCAGGGGTGGCCAAAAACATTCAGTACTTC.

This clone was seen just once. CDR3 in amino acids: CASSLRLAGVYEQYF. Here the CDR3 DNA reads TGTGCCAGCAGCTTAAGACTAGCGGGGGTCTACGAGCAGTACTTC. The chain has TRBV11-3 and TRBJ2-7; 12 nucleotides line up with TRBD2. CDR3 size: 15 residues. CDR1 SGHNT and CDR2 YENEEA come from the germline V gene. J lost 3 bases, V lost 2 bases, and 2 bases had no gene match.

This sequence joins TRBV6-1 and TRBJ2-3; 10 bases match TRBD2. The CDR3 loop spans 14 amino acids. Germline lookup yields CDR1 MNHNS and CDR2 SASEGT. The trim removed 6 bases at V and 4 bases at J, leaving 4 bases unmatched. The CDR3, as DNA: TGTGCCAGCAGAGAGCGGGGGGGCCCAGATACGCAGTATTTT. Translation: CASRERGGPDTQYF.

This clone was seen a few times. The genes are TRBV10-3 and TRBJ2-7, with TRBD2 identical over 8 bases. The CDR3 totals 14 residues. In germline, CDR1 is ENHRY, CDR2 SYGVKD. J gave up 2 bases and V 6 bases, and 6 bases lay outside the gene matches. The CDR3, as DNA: TGTGCCATCAGGGGAGCGGGGGACCCCTACGAGCAGTACTTC. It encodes CAIRGAGDPYEQYF.

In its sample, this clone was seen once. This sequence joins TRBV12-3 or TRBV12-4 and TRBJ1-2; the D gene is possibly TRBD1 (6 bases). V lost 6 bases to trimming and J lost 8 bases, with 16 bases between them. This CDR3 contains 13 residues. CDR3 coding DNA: TGTGCCAGCAGCCGACAGGACCTCTGGGGCTACACCTTC. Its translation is CASSRQDLWGYTF.

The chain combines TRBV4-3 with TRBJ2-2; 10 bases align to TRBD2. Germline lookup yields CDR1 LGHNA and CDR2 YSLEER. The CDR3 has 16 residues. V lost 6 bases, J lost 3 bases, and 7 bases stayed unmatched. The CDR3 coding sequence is TGCGCCAGCAGGGACACTAGCGGGAAGGACACCGGGGAGCTGTTTTTT. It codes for CASRDTSGKDTGELFF.

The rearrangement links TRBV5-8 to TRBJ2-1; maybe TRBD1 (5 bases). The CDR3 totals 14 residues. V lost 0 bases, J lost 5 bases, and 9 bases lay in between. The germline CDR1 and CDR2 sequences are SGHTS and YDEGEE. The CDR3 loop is CASSLADIHNEQFF. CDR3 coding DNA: TGTGCCAGCAGCTTGGCGGACATCCACAATGAGCAGTTCTTC.

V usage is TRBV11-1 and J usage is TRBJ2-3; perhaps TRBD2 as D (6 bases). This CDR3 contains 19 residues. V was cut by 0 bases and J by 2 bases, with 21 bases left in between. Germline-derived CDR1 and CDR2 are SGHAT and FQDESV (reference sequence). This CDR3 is CASSLARGGDASYTDTQYF. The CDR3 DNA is TGTGCCAGCAGCTTAGCGCGCGGCGGGGACGCATCGTACACAGATACGCAGTATTTT.

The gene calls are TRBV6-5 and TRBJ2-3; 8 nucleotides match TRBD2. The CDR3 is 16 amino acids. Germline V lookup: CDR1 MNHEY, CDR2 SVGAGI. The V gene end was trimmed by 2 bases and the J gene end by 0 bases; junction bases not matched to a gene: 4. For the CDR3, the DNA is TGTGCCAGCAGTTACGGGAGCGGGGGAAGCACAGATACGCAGTATTTT. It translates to CASSYGSGGSTDTQYF.

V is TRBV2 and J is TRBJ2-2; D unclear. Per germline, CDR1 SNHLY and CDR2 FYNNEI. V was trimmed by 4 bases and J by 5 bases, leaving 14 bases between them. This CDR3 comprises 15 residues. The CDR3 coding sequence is TGTGCCAGCAGTGTTCGCCCAGACGGAACCGGGGAGCTGTTTTTT. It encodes CASSVRPDGTGELFF. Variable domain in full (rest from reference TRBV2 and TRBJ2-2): EPEVTQTPSHQVTQMGQEVILRCVPISNHLYFYWYRQILGQKVEFLVSFYNNEISEKSEIFDDQFSVERPDGSNFTLKIRSTKLEDSAMYFCASSVRPDGTGELFFGEGSRLTVL.

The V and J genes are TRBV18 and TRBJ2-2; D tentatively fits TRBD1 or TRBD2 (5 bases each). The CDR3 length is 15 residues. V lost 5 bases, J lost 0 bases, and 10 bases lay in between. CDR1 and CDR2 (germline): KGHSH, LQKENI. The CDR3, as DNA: TGTGCCAGCTCATCGGGGCCCGCGAACACCGGGGAGCTGTTTTTT. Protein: CASSSGPANTGELFF.

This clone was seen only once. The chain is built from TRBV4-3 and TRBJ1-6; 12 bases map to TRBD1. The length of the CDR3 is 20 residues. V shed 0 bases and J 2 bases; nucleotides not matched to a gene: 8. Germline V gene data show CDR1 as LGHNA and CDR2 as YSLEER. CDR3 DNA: TGCGCCAGCAGCCAAGAGCCACCGGGACAGGGGGCAACCTATAATTCACCCCTCCACTTT. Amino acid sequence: CASSQEPPGQGATYNSPLHF.